The clone carrying this TCR beta chain has more than one count but fewer than ten. These data belong to a study of blood T cells in healthy people across ages. The authors ran a second PCR of about 6 to 11 cycles using a sample-barcoded 5' primer and a J-beta primer mix. TCRdb recomputed calls from the 5' RACE reads with MiXCR, one row per CDR3 protein. Here the sample spans about 800,000 distinct CDR3 sequences, 58% being singletons. CDR3 length: 14 residues. The ends were cut back, 5 bases at V and 5 bases at J, with 15 bases in the middle. Germline V lookup: CDR1 SGHTA, CDR2 FQGNSA. The specimen sequenced was blood. The chain couples TRBV7-2 to TRBJ2-5; tentative D call: TRBD1 (5 bases). The receptor was isolated from a man aged 25-40 years in good health. CDR3 residues: CASSRTAGLETQYF. CDR3 in DNA: TGTGCCAGCAGCAGAACGGCAGGGCTGGAGACCCAGTACTTC.